Below are 19 T cell receptor beta chains sequenced from a single sample in a study of T cell responses to AZD1222 COVID-19 vaccine. Profiling relied on immunoSEQ multiplex PCR, and the TCRdb table lists in-frame clones only, not all of them. The sample includes around 100,000 clones, 65% to 90% of them seen just once. Material: peripheral blood, obtained on day 0 of AZD1222 vaccination. These receptors came from an adult in good health.

A word on this clone: Other DNA sequences from this sample encode an identical CDR3 as well. The V and J genes are TRBV12-3 or TRBV12-4 and TRBJ2-5; D call uncertain. The V gene lost 3 bases and the J gene lost 5 bases, with 10 bases spanning the gap. This CDR3 has 13 residues. CDR3 bases: TGTGCCAGCAGTTTGAGTGGGGTGGAGACCCAGTACTTC. Protein product: CASSLSGVETQYF.

This rearrangement joins TRBV5-1 to TRBJ2-5; TRBD2 matches at 9 bases. After removal of 0 bases from V and 1 base from J, the junction contained 4 bases not matched to a gene. The CDR3 is made up of 16 amino acids. CDR1 and CDR2 from the germline V gene are SGHRS and YFSETQ. CDR3 in amino acids: CASSLGLAASQETQYF. CDR3 in DNA: TGCGCCAGCAGCTTGGGACTAGCGGCGTCCCAAGAGACCCAGTACTTC.

The genes are TRBV6-5 and TRBJ1-5, with 12 positions matching TRBD1. J was trimmed by 6 bases and V by 6 bases; bases with no gene match: 6. Germline V lookup: CDR1 MNHEY, CDR2 SVGAGI. The CDR3 is made up of 15 amino acids. The CDR3 here is CASRAGTGGGQPQHF. For the CDR3, the DNA is TGTGCCAGCAGGGCAGGGACAGGGGGCGGTCAGCCCCAGCATTTT.

The rearrangement joins TRBV11-2 to TRBJ2-7, with TRBD1 identical over 9 bases. The V and J ends lost 1 base and 4 bases, in that order; junction bases with no gene match: 5. CDR3 size: 15 residues. CDR1 and CDR2 (germline): SGHAT, FQNNGV. The CDR3 is CASSLAPGTGYEQYF. CDR3 in DNA: TGTGCCAGCAGCTTAGCCCCAGGGACAGGGTACGAGCAGTACTTC.

This sequence joins TRBV6-6 and TRBJ1-4; TRBD1 might be the D (5 bases). The V gene lost 0 bases and the J gene lost 6 bases, with 14 bases spanning the gap. Germline V gene sequence: CDR1 MNHNY, CDR2 SVGAGI (reference sequence). This CDR3 is built from 16 residues. The CDR3 bases are TGTGCCAGCAGTTACTCGAATGGGGGTCGTTATGAAAAACTGTTTTTT. Translated: CASSYSNGGRYEKLFF.

The CDR3 DNA reads TGTGCCAGTAGTGGAGGTTCGAGCTCCTATAATTCACCCCTCCACTTT. This gives the protein CASSGGSSSYNSPLHF. The chain carries TRBV19 and TRBJ1-6; D not resolved. The CDR3 runs 16 residues. Looked up from germline, CDR1 is LNHDA and CDR2 is SQIVND (reference sequence). Deletions cut 5 bases from V and 0 bases from J, with 11 bases between.

The genes are TRBV5-6 and TRBJ1-1, with a possible D match to TRBD1 (6 bases). V was shortened by 2 bases and J by 1 base, with 9 bases between the two germline ends. The CDR3 is 14 amino acids. Germline V lookup: CDR1 SGHDT, CDR2 YYEEEE. Here the CDR3 DNA reads TGTGCCAGCAGCTTACAGGGCCCGAACACTGAAGCTTTCTTT. Translation: CASSLQGPNTEAFF. Complete variable domain (other parts from reference TRBV5-6 and TRBJ1-1): DAGVTQSPTHLIKTRGQQVTLRCSPKSGHDTVSWYQQALGQGPQFIFQYYEEEERQRGNFPDRFSGHQFPNYSSELNVNALLLGDSALYLCASSLQGPNTEAFFGQGTRLTVV.

V gene TRBV7-2 combines with J gene TRBJ2-7; TRBD2 matches at 13 bases. The CDR3 has 16 amino acids. Germline V gene lookup returns CDR1 SGHTA and CDR2 FQGNSA. Losses at the gene ends were 0 bases for V and 4 bases for J; bases not matched to a gene: 3. The CDR3 sequence: CASSLAGTSGEYEQYF. For the CDR3, the DNA is TGTGCCAGCAGCTTAGCCGGGACTAGCGGGGAATACGAGCAGTACTTC.

The chain uses TRBV3-1 (or the pseudogene TRBV3-2) and TRBJ2-2; D gene unclear. The CDR3 covers 14 residues. V gave up 5 bases and J gave up 6 bases, with 13 bases separating them. Germline CDR1 and CDR2: LGHDT and YNNKEL (reference sequence). CDR3 loop: CASSIRRPPGELFF. The CDR3 DNA reads as TGTGCCAGCAGCATCAGGCGACCCCCCGGGGAGCTGTTTTTT.

This CDR3 is CASSLAQAINYGYTF. In DNA form, the CDR3 reads TGTGCCAGCAGCTTAGCACAGGCCATTAACTATGGCTACACCTTC. The chain links TRBV7-8 to TRBJ1-2; weak D call: TRBD1 (5 bases). The germline CDR1 and CDR2 sequences are SGHVS and FQNEAQ. The germline V and J ends were trimmed by 0 bases and 1 base, with 9 bases remaining between them. CDR3 length: 15 residues. Based on the CDR3 plus reference TRBV7-8 and TRBJ1-2, the full variable domain is GAGVSQSPRYKVAKRGQDVALRCDPISGHVSLFWYQQALGQGPEFLTYFQNEAQLDKSGLPSDRFFAERPEGSVSTLKIQRTQQEDSAVYLCASSLAQAINYGYTFGSGTRLTVV.

The CDR3 region has the DNA TGTGCCAGCAGCTCCTCCGGGACCCCAGGGAGCTATGGCTACACCTTC. Its protein product is CASSSSGTPGSYGYTF. The rearrangement uses TRBV7-9 and TRBJ1-2; D is possibly TRBD1 (5 bases). CDR1 is SEHNR and CDR2 is FQNEAQ in the germline V gene (reference sequence). V shed 4 bases and J shed 4 bases, with 19 bases lying between them. CDR3 length: 16 residues.

The rearrangement joins TRBV6-5 to TRBJ1-2; 9 nucleotides line up with TRBD1. CDR1 is MNHEY, CDR2 SVGAGI, per germline. Germline trimming cut 6 bases from V and 8 bases from J; bases unmatched to any gene: 7. This CDR3 region has 13 residues. The CDR3 sequence is CASSRDRVGGYTF. The CDR3, as DNA: TGTGCCAGCAGCCGGGACAGGGTGGGAGGCTACACCTTC.

This CDR3 reads CATSENYSSYEQYF. CDR3 bases: TGTGCCACCAGTGAAAATTATAGCTCCTACGAGCAGTACTTC. The chain joins TRBV24-1 to TRBJ2-7; D is uncertain. CDR1 and CDR2 from the germline V gene are KGHDR and SFDVKD. Trimming left V 4 bases short and J 0 bases short, with 9 bases between. The CDR3 consists of 14 residues.

The CDR3 DNA follows: TGTGCCAGCAGTTTTGGCCCTAACTATGGCTACACCTTC. The encoded protein is CASSFGPNYGYTF. This chain links TRBV12-3 or TRBV12-4 with TRBJ1-2, with D unclear. The CDR3 runs to 13 residues. The ends were cut back, 3 bases at V and 0 bases at J, with 5 bases in the middle.

The chain employs TRBV5-4 and TRBJ1-1; D is unresolved. From germline, CDR1 is SGHNT and CDR2 YYREEE (reference sequence). V lost 4 bases to trimming and J lost 4 bases, with 14 bases between them. The CDR3 totals 14 residues. This CDR3 reads CASSPIGVPTEAFF. In DNA, the CDR3 is TGTGCCAGCAGCCCTATCGGGGTACCCACTGAAGCTTTCTTT.

This clone was detected only a few times. V usage is TRBV27 and J usage is TRBJ1-2; D gene ambiguous. Germline CDR1 and CDR2: MNHEY and SMNVEV (reference sequence). V lost 3 bases to trimming and J lost 7 bases, with 15 bases between them. CDR3 size: 14 residues. In nucleotides, the CDR3 is TGTGCCAGCAGTTTCACGGCCTCCACGGGTGGCTACACCTTC. It codes for CASSFTASTGGYTF.

The CDR3 reads CASSLIRSSGNTIYF. The CDR3, as DNA: TGTGCCAGCAGCTTAATTAGGAGCTCTGGAAACACCATATATTTT. This chain connects TRBV13 to TRBJ1-3; unclear D gene. CDR1 PRHDT and CDR2 FYEKMQ come from the germline V gene (reference sequence). Between the trimmed V and J ends, which lost 2 bases and 0 bases, there was a span of 8 bases. CDR3 length equals 15 residues.

V gene TRBV12-3 or TRBV12-4 combines with J gene TRBJ2-1; D gene ambiguous. V lost 7 bases and J 9 bases, leaving 10 bases between the germline ends. CDR3 size: 11 residues. CDR3 coding DNA: TGTGCCAGCACCTTACGTCTTGAGCAGTTCTTC. It codes for CASTLRLEQFF.

The chain links TRBV6-5 to TRBJ2-2; no reliable D call. Trimming shortened V by 2 bases and J by 6 bases, and 10 bases separated the two germline ends. Germline V lookup: CDR1 MNHEY, CDR2 SVGAGI. This CDR3 has 14 amino acids. In DNA, the CDR3 is TGTGCCAGCAGTTACACCCCTAAATCCGGGGAGCTGTTTTTT. Its translation is CASSYTPKSGELFF.